The source of this T cell receptor (beta chain) is a study of OX40 agonist ivuxolimab in advanced cancers. Study details: Patients were dosed with the agonistic anti-OX40 (CD134) antibody ivuxolimab.

This CDR3 spans 14 amino acids. V was cut by 4 bases and J by 1 base, with 11 bases left in between. Germline loops: CDR1 SGHDT, CDR2 YYEEEE. Clones were sequenced by immunoSEQ multiplex PCR, and TCRdb holds only the in-frame ones, with some missing. Of fewer than 80,000 clones listed, 75% to 85% are singletons. The receptor's source is an adult with an advanced solid tumor such as melanoma, head and neck, liver or kidney cancer. J is TRBJ1-1 and V is TRBV5-6; D is undetermined. The sample was CD4+ or CD8+ T cells sorted from blood, taken in a trial of the OX40 agonist ivuxolimab. CDR3 protein: CASSLPYPNTEAFF. The CDR3 DNA sequence: TGTGCCAGCAGCCTTCCGTACCCGAACACTGAAGCTTTCTTT.